This TCR beta chain was captured in a study of blood T cell repertoires in COVID-19. Overall study context: PBMCs, B-cell-depleted T cells, or T cells were the source of the cDNA or gDNA that made up the material.

Ages ranged from about 18 to 89 years, with residence in around 24 US areas. Cohort assignment relied on participant-reported clinical history. In the study's own analysis: Reference gene primer amplification gave nucleated cell count estimates. Here immunoSEQ multiplex PCR was the method, and the copy in TCRdb shows in-frame clones only, minus some. From that table come the V and J calls and clone size; the DNA was used to work out D and trimming. The sample lists 350,000 to 500,000 clones; 70% to 90% were seen once. The CDR3 has 14 amino acids. The V segment lost 10 bases and the J segment 3 bases; nucleotides outside the gene matches: 8. Germline assignment: CDR1 MDHEN and CDR2 SYDVKM.

This TCR was sampled from a woman aged 18-29 years who had been exposed to COVID-19. The sample taken for sequencing was PBMCs or T cells enriched from blood (not recorded which). V gene TRBV28 combines with J gene TRBJ1-5, with 8 bases fitting TRBD1. The CDR3 is CATRTGSNNQPQHF. For the CDR3, the DNA is TGTGCCACCCGGACAGGGAGCAACAATCAGCCCCAGCATTTT.